This T cell receptor (beta chain) is drawn from a study of T cells in Graves' hyperthyroidism and ophthalmopathy. This sample holds PBMCs from around 9.9 ml fresh peripheral blood. The ends were cut back, 0 bases at V and 6 bases at J, with 15 bases in the middle. Germline loops: CDR1 DFQATT, CDR2 SNEGSKA (reference sequence). The CDR3 is 15 residues long. RNA transcripts provided the source from which TCR beta CDR3 regions were amplified. When the TCR CDR3 underwent first-round RT-PCR, the HTBI primer set was used. MiXCR was run by TCRdb on the multiplex PCR reads, yielding one entry per CDR3 protein. The data hold hundreds of thousands of distinct CDR3 sequences, with approximately 16% observed a single time.

V is TRBV20-1 and J is TRBJ1-5; perhaps TRBD1 as D (6 bases). Sample: blood. The clonotype originates from a woman between 55 and 75 years old with Graves' ophthalmopathy. The CDR3 protein is CSARDRGTNGQPQHF. The CDR3 bases are TGCAGTGCTAGAGATAGAGGGACAAATGGTCAGCCCCAGCATTTT.